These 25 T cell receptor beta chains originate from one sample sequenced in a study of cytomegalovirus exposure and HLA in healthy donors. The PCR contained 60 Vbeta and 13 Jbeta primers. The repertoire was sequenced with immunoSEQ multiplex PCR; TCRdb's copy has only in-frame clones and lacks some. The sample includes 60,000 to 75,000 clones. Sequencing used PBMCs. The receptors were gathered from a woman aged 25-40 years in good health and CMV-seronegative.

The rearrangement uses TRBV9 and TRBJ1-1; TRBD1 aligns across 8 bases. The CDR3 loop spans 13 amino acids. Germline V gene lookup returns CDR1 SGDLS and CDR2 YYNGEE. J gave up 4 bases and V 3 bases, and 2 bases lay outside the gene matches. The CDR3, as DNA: TGTGCCAGCAGCGCCACAGGGGGCACTGAAGCTTTCTTT. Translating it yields CASSATGGTEAFF.

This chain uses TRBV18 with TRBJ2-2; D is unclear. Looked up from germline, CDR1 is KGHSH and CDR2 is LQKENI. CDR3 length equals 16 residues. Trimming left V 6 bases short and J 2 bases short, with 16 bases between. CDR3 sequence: CASSPNEPVNTGELFF. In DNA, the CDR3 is TGTGCCAGCTCGCCGAACGAACCGGTCAACACCGGGGAGCTGTTTTTT.

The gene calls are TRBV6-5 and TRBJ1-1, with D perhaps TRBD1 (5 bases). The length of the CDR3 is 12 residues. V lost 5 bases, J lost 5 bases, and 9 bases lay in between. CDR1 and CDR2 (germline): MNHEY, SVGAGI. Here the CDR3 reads CASSVGGTEAFF. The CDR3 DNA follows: TGTGCCAGCAGTGTGGGGGGAACTGAAGCTTTCTTT.

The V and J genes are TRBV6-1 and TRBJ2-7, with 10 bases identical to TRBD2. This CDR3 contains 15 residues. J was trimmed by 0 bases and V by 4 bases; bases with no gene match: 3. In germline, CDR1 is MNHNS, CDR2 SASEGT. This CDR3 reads CASSVLAGSSYEQYF. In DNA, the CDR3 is TGTGCCAGCAGTGTACTAGCGGGGAGCTCCTACGAGCAGTACTTC.

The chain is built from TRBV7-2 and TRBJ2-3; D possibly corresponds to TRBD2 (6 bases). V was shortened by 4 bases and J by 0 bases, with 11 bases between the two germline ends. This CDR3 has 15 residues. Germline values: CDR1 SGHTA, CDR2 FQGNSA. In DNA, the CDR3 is TGTGCCAGCAGCTCGGACTATCTTAGCACAGATACGCAGTATTTT. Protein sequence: CASSSDYLSTDTQYF.

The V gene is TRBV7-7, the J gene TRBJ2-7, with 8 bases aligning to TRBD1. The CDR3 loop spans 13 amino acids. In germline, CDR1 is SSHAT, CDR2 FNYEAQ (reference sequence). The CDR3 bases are TGTGCTAGCCAGCCAGGGACAGGTTTCGAGCAGTACTTC. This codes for CASQPGTGFEQYF.

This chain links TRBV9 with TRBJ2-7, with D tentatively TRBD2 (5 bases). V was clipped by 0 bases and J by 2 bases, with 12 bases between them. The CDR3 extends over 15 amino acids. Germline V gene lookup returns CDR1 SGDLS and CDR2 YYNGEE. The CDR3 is CASSVDSTTTYEQYF. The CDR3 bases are TGTGCCAGCAGCGTAGACTCGACGACTACCTACGAGCAGTACTTC.

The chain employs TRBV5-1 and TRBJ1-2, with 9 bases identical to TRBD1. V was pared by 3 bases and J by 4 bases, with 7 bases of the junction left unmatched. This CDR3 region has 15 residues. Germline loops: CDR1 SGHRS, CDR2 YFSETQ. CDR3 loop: CASSYGTGTGYGYTF. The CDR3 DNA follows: TGCGCCAGCAGCTACGGGACAGGGACTGGCTATGGCTACACCTTC. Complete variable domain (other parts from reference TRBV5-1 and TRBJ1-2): KAGVTQTPRYLIKTRGQQVTLSCSPISGHRSVSWYQQTPGQGLQFLFEYFSETQRNKGNFPGRFSGRQFSNSRSEMNVSTLELGDSALYLCASSYGTGTGYGYTFGSGTRLTVV.

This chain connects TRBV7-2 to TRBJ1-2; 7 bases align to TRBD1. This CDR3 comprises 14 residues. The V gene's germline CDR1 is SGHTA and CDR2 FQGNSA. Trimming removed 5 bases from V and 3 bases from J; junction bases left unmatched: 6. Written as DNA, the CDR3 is TGTGCCAGCAGCACGCCTGACAGGGACTATGGCTACACCTTC. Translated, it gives CASSTPDRDYGYTF.

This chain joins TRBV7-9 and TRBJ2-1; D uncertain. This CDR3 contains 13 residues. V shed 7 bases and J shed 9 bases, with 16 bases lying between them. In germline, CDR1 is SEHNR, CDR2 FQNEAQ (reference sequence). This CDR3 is CASTSANSGEQFF. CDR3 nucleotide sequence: TGTGCCAGCACATCCGCTAATTCCGGTGAGCAGTTCTTC.

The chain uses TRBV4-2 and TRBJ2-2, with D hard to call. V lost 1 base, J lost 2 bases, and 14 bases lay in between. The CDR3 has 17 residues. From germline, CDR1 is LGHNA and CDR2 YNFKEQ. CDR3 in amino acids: CASSQVVNNFNTGELFF. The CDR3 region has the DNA TGTGCCAGCAGCCAAGTGGTCAATAACTTCAACACCGGGGAGCTGTTTTTT.

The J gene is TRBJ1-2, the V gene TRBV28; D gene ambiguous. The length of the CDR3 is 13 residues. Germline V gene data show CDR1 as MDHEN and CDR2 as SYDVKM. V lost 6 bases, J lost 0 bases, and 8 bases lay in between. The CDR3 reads CASRAAANYGYTF. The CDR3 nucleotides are TGTGCCAGCAGGGCGGCGGCTAACTATGGCTACACCTTC.

CDR3 in DNA: TGTGCCAGCAGCTTAAGGCAGGGGCTTTCACCCCTCCACTTT. Residues: CASSLRQGLSPLHF. This rearrangement joins TRBV13 to TRBJ1-6; possible D gene TRBD1, 6 bases. Trimming shortened V by 2 bases and J by 9 bases, and 11 bases separated the two germline ends. CDR3 length: 14 amino acids. Germline V gives CDR1 PRHDT, CDR2 FYEKMQ (reference sequence). Full variable domain (remainder filled in from reference TRBV13 and TRBJ1-6): AAGVIQSPRHLIKEKRETATLKCYPIPRHDTVYWYQQGPGQDPQFLISFYEKMQSDKGSIPDRFSAQQFSDYHSELNMSSLELGDSALYFCASSLRQGLSPLHFGNGTRLTVT.

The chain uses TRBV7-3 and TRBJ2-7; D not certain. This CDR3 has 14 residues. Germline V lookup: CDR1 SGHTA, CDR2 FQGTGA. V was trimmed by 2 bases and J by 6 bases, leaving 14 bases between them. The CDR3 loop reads CASSLLLVPTEQYF. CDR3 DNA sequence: TGTGCCAGCAGCTTACTTCTTGTTCCTACCGAGCAGTACTTC.

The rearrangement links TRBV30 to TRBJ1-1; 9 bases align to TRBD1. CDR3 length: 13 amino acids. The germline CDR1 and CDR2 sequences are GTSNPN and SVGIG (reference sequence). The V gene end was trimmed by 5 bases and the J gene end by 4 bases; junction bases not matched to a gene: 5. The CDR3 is CAWAMDRGTEAFF. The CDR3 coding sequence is TGTGCCTGGGCAATGGACAGGGGCACTGAAGCTTTCTTT. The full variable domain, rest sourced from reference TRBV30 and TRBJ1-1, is SQTIHQWPATLVQPVGSPLSLECTVEGTSNPNLYWYRQAAGRGLQLLFYSVGIGQISSEVPQNLSASRPQDRQFILSSKKLLLSDSGFYLCAWAMDRGTEAFFGQGTRLTVV.

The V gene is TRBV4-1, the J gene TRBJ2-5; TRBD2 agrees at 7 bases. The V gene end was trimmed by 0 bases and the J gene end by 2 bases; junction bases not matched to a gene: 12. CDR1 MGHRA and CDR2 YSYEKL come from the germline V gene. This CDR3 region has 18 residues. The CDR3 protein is CASSQDLIRTSAQETQYF. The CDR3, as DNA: TGCGCCAGCAGCCAAGATCTAATCCGAACTAGCGCTCAAGAGACCCAGTACTTC.

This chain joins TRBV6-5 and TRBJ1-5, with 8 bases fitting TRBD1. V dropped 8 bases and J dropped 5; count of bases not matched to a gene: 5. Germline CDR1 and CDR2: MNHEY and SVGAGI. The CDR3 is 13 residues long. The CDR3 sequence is CASGQGVDQPQHF. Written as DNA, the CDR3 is TGTGCCAGCGGACAGGGTGTTGATCAGCCCCAGCATTTT.

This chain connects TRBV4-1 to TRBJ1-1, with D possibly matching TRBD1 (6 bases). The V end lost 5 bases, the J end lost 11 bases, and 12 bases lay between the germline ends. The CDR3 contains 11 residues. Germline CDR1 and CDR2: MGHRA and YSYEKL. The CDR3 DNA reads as TGCGCCAGCAGCACCGCCCAGGGGGCTTTCTTT. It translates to CASSTAQGAFF.

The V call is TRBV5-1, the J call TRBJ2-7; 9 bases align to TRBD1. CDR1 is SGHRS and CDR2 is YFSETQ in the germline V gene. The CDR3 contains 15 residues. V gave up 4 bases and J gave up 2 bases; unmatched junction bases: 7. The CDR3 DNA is TGCGCCAGCAGCACACGGGACAGGGAAACCTACGAGCAGTACTTC. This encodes CASSTRDRETYEQYF.

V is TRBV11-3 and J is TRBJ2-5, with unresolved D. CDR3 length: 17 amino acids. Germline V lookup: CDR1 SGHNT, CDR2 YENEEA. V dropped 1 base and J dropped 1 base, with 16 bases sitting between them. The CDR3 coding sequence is TGTGCCAGCAGCTTAGGGCGCCGACAACAAATCCAAGAGACCCAGTACTTC. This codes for CASSLGRRQQIQETQYF. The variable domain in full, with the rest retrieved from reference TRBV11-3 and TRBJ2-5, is EAGVVQSPRYKIIEKKQPVAFWCNPISGHNTLYWYLQNLGQGPELLIRYENEEAVDDSQLPKDRFSAERLKGVDSTLKIQPAELGDSAVYLCASSLGRRQQIQETQYFGPGTRLLVL.

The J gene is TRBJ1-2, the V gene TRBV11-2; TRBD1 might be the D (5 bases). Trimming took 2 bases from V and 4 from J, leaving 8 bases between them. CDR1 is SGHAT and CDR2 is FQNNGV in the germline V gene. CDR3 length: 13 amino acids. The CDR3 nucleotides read TGTGCCAGCAGCTTAAGCGGGGGCTATGGCTACACCTTC. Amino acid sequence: CASSLSGGYGYTF.

CDR3 coding DNA: TGTGCCAGCAGCTTAACGTCGCTATTTTCGGCTTTCTTT. Its translation is CASSLTSLFSAFF. The rearrangement uses TRBV11-2 and TRBJ1-1; D uncertain. The V end was cut by 2 bases, the J end by 11 bases, with 15 bases between. Germline CDR1 SGHAT, CDR2 FQNNGV. The CDR3 runs 13 residues.

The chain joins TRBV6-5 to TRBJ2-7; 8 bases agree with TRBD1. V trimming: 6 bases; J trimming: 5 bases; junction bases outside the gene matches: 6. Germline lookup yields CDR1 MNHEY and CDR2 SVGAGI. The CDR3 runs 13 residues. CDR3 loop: CASSSGGSDEQYF. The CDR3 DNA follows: TGTGCCAGCAGCTCAGGGGGCTCGGACGAGCAGTACTTC.

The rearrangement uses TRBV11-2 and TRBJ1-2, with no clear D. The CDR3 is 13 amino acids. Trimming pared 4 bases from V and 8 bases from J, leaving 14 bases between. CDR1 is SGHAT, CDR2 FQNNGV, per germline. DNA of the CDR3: TGTGCCAGCAGCTCGCCTGGCGGGAACGGCTACACCTTC. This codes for CASSSPGGNGYTF.

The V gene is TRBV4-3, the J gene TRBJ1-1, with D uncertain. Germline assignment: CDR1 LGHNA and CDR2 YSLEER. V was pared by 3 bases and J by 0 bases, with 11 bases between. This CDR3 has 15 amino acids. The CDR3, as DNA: TGCGCCAGCAGCCATGACCTGGCGGTGAACACTGAAGCTTTCTTT. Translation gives CASSHDLAVNTEAFF.